This TCR beta chain was recorded in a study of response to subunit inactivated influenza vaccine. This clonotype was recorded at least ten times. Its specificity is unknown. CDR1 is SGHRS, CDR2 YFSETQ, per germline. The junction had 11 bases not matched to a gene; V was cut back by 6 bases and J by 3 bases. The length of the CDR3 is 15 residues. General observations from the study: Each seasonal influenza vaccination, the authors suggested, recruits few new T cells.

A single record per CDR3 protein comes from TCRdb applying MiXCR to the RT-PCR reads. The repertoire holds 560,000 or so distinct CDR3 sequences, with less than 8% as singletons. The TCR comes from a man aged 45-69 years who received an inactivated influenza vaccine. The material was PBMCs from blood, obtained roughly 24 months after vaccination. The chain links TRBV5-1 to TRBJ2-7; 8 nucleotides match TRBD1. In nucleotides, the CDR3 is TGCGCCAGCACCTGGGGGGCAGGGGGCAACTACGAGCAGTACTTC. The encoded protein is CASTWGAGGNYEQYF.